This passage covers 15 T cell receptor beta chains from one sample sequenced in a study of blood T cell repertoires in COVID-19. Clones were sequenced by immunoSEQ multiplex PCR, and TCRdb holds only the in-frame ones, with some missing. The repertoire has more than 65,000 clones, around 83% of them found once; the top ten carry 35% to 40%. What was sequenced was peripheral blood. These receptors came from a woman in her seventies with acute or convalescent COVID-19.

The chain combines TRBV18 with TRBJ1-1; 8 bases are shared with TRBD1. The V gene's germline CDR1 is KGHSH and CDR2 LQKENI. CDR3 length: 17 residues. The J segment lost 3 bases and the V segment lost 3 bases, leaving 12 bases of the junction unmatched. DNA for the CDR3: TGTGCCAGCTCACCTTCCAGGGGGCGAAGTCTGGACACTGAAGCTTTCTTT. Its protein product is CASSPSRGRSLDTEAFF. The whole variable domain, filled in from reference TRBV18 and TRBJ1-1, reads NAGVMQNPRHLVRRRGQEARLRCSPMKGHSHVYWYRQLPEEGLKFMVYLQKENIIDESGMPKERFSAEFPKEGPSILRIQQVVRGDSAAYFCASSPSRGRSLDTEAFFGQGTRLTVV.

The V gene is TRBV5-1, the J gene TRBJ1-3; D gene unclear. Germline lookup yields CDR1 SGHRS and CDR2 YFSETQ. V shed 4 bases and J shed 0 bases, with 11 bases lying between them. The CDR3 loop spans 15 amino acids. The CDR3 DNA is TGCGCCAGCAGCCCACGGGGAATCTCTGGAAACACCATATATTTT. As protein: CASSPRGISGNTIYF. The entire variable domain, with the rest obtained from reference TRBV5-1 and TRBJ1-3, is as follows: KAGVTQTPRYLIKTRGQQVTLSCSPISGHRSVSWYQQTPGQGLQFLFEYFSETQRNKGNFPGRFSGRQFSNSRSEMNVSTLELGDSALYLCASSPRGISGNTIYFGEGSWLTVV.

V is TRBV7-2 and J is TRBJ2-2; 7 nucleotides line up with TRBD2. The CDR3 loop spans 15 amino acids. The junction had 13 bases not matched to a gene; V was cut back by 7 bases and J by 8 bases. The germline V gene encodes CDR1 SGHTA and CDR2 FQGNSA. The CDR3 region has the DNA TGTGCCAGCATTTTTAGCGCGGGAGCTGGTGGGGAGCTGTTTTTT. It is translated as CASIFSAGAGGELFF.

The chain recombines TRBV5-1 with TRBJ2-3, with TRBD2 as a possible D gene (5 bases). This CDR3 region has 12 residues. V was cut by 5 bases and J by 5 bases, with 9 bases left in between. Germline loops: CDR1 SGHRS, CDR2 YFSETQ. The CDR3 sequence: CASSLGRDTQYF. In DNA form, the CDR3 reads TGCGCCAGCAGTCTAGGGAGAGATACGCAGTATTTT.

V gene TRBV6-5 combines with J gene TRBJ1-2; TRBD1 matches 9 bases. Germline V CDR1 and CDR2: MNHEY, SVGAGI. The CDR3 loop spans 14 amino acids. V shed 6 bases and J 4 bases; nucleotides not matched to a gene: 6. CDR3 bases: TGTGCCAGCAGATTGGGGACAGGGACCTATGGCTACACCTTC. It translates to CASRLGTGTYGYTF.

The chain recombines TRBV5-4 with TRBJ2-3; TRBD1 might be the D (5 bases). V lost 0 bases, J lost 0 bases, and 11 bases lay in between. This CDR3 is built from 16 residues. Germline V gives CDR1 SGHNT, CDR2 YYREEE (reference sequence). This chain's CDR3 is CASSLDRRVSTDTQYF. The CDR3 DNA is TGTGCCAGCAGCTTGGACCGCAGGGTGAGCACAGATACGCAGTATTTT.

The gene calls are TRBV24-1 and TRBJ2-1, with 9 bases aligning to TRBD1. Trimming cost V 4 bases and J 9 bases; bases outside gene matches: 15. Germline CDR1 and CDR2: KGHDR and SFDVKD. The CDR3 has 17 residues. The DNA of the CDR3 is TGTGCCACCAGTGACCTCGATCCGGGACAGGGTTTAGGTGAGCAGTTCTTC. The encoded protein is CATSDLDPGQGLGEQFF.

J is TRBJ1-2 and V is TRBV4-2; D gene unclear. The CDR3 extends over 16 amino acids. Germline CDR1 LGHNA, CDR2 YNFKEQ. V was trimmed by 3 bases and J by 7 bases, leaving 21 bases between them. The CDR3 protein is CASSQEGTGPASGYTF. CDR3 bases: TGTGCCAGCAGCCAGGAGGGTACCGGGCCAGCATCTGGCTACACCTTC.

The rearrangement joins TRBV30 to TRBJ2-7; 8 bases line up with TRBD1. The CDR3 has 13 amino acids. The germline V gene encodes CDR1 GTSNPN and CDR2 SVGIG (reference sequence). V shed 3 bases, J shed 5 bases, and the junction held 6 bases outside the gene matches. The CDR3 nucleotides are TGTGCCTGGAGCCTTGACAGGGGCCACGAGCAGTACTTC. Its translation is CAWSLDRGHEQYF.

The V call is TRBV27, the J call TRBJ2-1; D possibly corresponds to TRBD2 (5 bases). Per germline, CDR1 MNHEY and CDR2 SMNVEV (reference sequence). V was pared by 3 bases and J by 10 bases, with 7 bases between. The CDR3 is 11 residues long. In nucleotides, the CDR3 is TGTGCCAGCAGTTTGTCGGGGGAGCAGTTCTTC. Translation gives CASSLSGEQFF.

The V and J genes are TRBV7-9 and TRBJ1-6, with D uncertain. There are 15 residues in the CDR3. The V end lost 1 base, the J end lost 0 bases, and 4 bases lay between the germline ends. The germline V gene has CDR1 SEHNR and CDR2 FQNEAQ (reference sequence). CDR3 nucleotides: TGTGCCAGCAGCTTAGAGAGCTCCTATAATTCACCCCTCCACTTT. It is translated as CASSLESSYNSPLHF. Variable domain in full (rest from reference TRBV7-9 and TRBJ1-6): DTGVSQNPRHKITKRGQNVTFRCDPISEHNRLYWYRQTLGQGPEFLTYFQNEAQLEKSRLLSDRFSAERPKGSFSTLEIQRTEQGDSAMYLCASSLESSYNSPLHFGNGTRLTVT.

J is TRBJ2-3 and V is TRBV9; TRBD2 agrees at 7 bases. Germline CDR1 reads SGDLS; CDR2 reads YYNGEE. Trimming cost V 4 bases and J 2 bases; bases outside gene matches: 4. The CDR3 has 14 residues. The CDR3 spells CASSYGGNTDTQYF. The CDR3 DNA reads as TGTGCCAGCAGCTACGGGGGGAACACAGATACGCAGTATTTT.

The chain uses TRBV4-2 and TRBJ2-1, with D maybe TRBD2 (5 bases). Trimming cost V 0 bases and J 15 bases, with 15 bases left between them. The CDR3 covers 13 residues. Germline V gene lookup returns CDR1 LGHNA and CDR2 YNFKEQ. CDR3 DNA sequence: TGTGCCAGCAGCCAAGATTCTGGACTTCCCTTGTTCTTC. Amino acids: CASSQDSGLPLFF.

This clone was seen only once. The chain's CDR3 is CASSQEGSGLGNEQFF. The DNA for the CDR3 is TGTGCCAGCAGCCAAGAAGGGTCAGGGCTTGGCAATGAGCAGTTCTTC. V gene TRBV3-1 (or the pseudogene TRBV3-2) combines with J gene TRBJ2-1, with a tentative D call TRBD1 (5 bases). The V gene's germline CDR1 is LGHDT and CDR2 YNNKEL (reference sequence). The CDR3 covers 16 residues. Deletions cut 0 bases from V and 6 bases from J, with 15 bases between.

The rearrangement links TRBV27 to TRBJ1-1; D gene uncertain. CDR3 size: 13 residues. Germline V gene lookup returns CDR1 MNHEY and CDR2 SMNVEV (reference sequence). With 9 bases removed from V and 0 bases from J, the gap between germline ends came to 11 bases. The CDR3: CASGENMNTEAFF. The CDR3 DNA is TGTGCCAGTGGGGAGAACATGAACACTGAAGCTTTCTTT.